Following are 17 T cell receptor beta chains from one sample sequenced in a study of T cell responses to AZD1222 COVID-19 vaccine. Only in-frame clones appear in the TCRdb table, and some are missing; sequencing was by immunoSEQ multiplex PCR. The sample has 86,000 or so clones, 75% to 95% seen once. The sequenced sample was peripheral blood, obtained 28 days after the second AZD1222 dose. The receptors were gathered from an adult who received the AZD1222 COVID-19 vaccine.

This chain uses TRBV6-6 with TRBJ2-4, with 7 bases matching TRBD1. Germline V gene sequence: CDR1 MNHNY, CDR2 SVGAGI (reference sequence). The CDR3 runs 16 residues. With V trimmed by 6 bases and J by 0 bases, 8 bases remained unmatched. DNA of the CDR3: TGTGCCAGCAGCAGAACAGGGGTCGGAGCCAAAAACATTCAGTACTTC. The encoded protein is CASSRTGVGAKNIQYF.

The chain has TRBV7-2 and TRBJ1-5; D gene uncertain. The CDR3 contains 13 residues. CDR1 is SGHTA, CDR2 FQGNSA, per germline. The germline V and J ends were trimmed by 5 bases and 1 base, with 6 bases remaining between them. CDR3 sequence: CASSGVSNQPQHF. CDR3 sequence (DNA): TGTGCCAGCAGCGGAGTAAGCAATCAGCCCCAGCATTTT. The full variable domain, in which reference TRBV7-2 and TRBJ1-5 provide the parts outside the CDR3, is GAGVSQSPSNKVTEKGKDVELRCDPISGHTALYWYRQSLGQGLEFLIYFQGNSAPDKSGLPSDRFSAERTGGSVSTLTIQRTQQEDSAVYLCASSGVSNQPQHFGDGTRLSIL.

The V and J genes are TRBV6-1 and TRBJ2-1; 10 bases are a match to TRBD2. V was clipped by 0 bases and J by 6 bases; unmatched bases: 2. The CDR3 consists of 15 residues. Per the germline V gene, CDR1 is MNHNS and CDR2 is SASEGT. The CDR3 bases are TGTGCCAGCAGTGAAGCGGCTAGCGGGAGCAATGAGCAGTTCTTC. Residues: CASSEAASGSNEQFF.

V usage is TRBV5-1 and J usage is TRBJ1-5; 8 bases fit TRBD1. The CDR3 runs 15 residues. Looked up from germline, CDR1 is SGHRS and CDR2 is YFSETQ. V was clipped by 4 bases and J by 2 bases; unmatched bases: 5. As DNA, the CDR3 is TGCGCCAGCAGCAGAACAGGGGGTGGCAATCAGCCCCAGCATTTT. Amino acid sequence: CASSRTGGGNQPQHF.

This chain links TRBV30 with TRBJ2-1; perhaps TRBD1 as D (5 bases). This CDR3 is built from 16 residues. Trimming shortened V by 4 bases and J by 8 bases, and 24 bases separated the two germline ends. CDR1 is GTSNPN, CDR2 SVGIG, per germline (reference sequence). As DNA, the CDR3 is TGTGCCTGGACTCTTCCGAGAGGCAGGGCCGTCGATGAGCAGTTCTTC. The encoded protein is CAWTLPRGRAVDEQFF.

This chain links TRBV7-2 with TRBJ1-3; D unresolved. The CDR3 is made up of 15 amino acids. Trimming stripped 0 bases from V and 0 bases from J, with 6 bases between. Germline values: CDR1 SGHTA, CDR2 FQGNSA. CDR3 region: CASSLARYSGNTIYF. CDR3 DNA sequence: TGTGCCAGCAGCTTAGCTAGGTACTCTGGAAACACCATATATTTT.

The genes are TRBV27 and TRBJ2-7; the match to TRBD2 covers 7 bases. V gave up 5 bases and J gave up 3 bases; unmatched junction bases: 16. The CDR3 contains 17 residues. Germline CDR1 and CDR2: MNHEY and SMNVEV (reference sequence). The CDR3 DNA reads as TGTGCCAGCAGTGTGACGGGAGCGGTCGAGCGGGGCTACGAGCAGTACTTC. Protein product: CASSVTGAVERGYEQYF.

The rearrangement links TRBV30 to TRBJ1-5, with D tentatively TRBD1 (6 bases). Deletions cut 0 bases from V and 1 base from J, with 13 bases between. CDR3 length: 16 amino acids. The germline V gene encodes CDR1 GTSNPN and CDR2 SVGIG (reference sequence). The CDR3 sequence: CAWSVGGSFSNQPQHF. The CDR3, as DNA: TGTGCCTGGAGTGTAGGGGGTTCGTTCAGCAATCAGCCCCAGCATTTT. Full variable domain (missing parts from reference TRBV30 and TRBJ1-5): SQTIHQWPATLVQPVGSPLSLECTVEGTSNPNLYWYRQAAGRGLQLLFYSVGIGQISSEVPQNLSASRPQDRQFILSSKKLLLSDSGFYLCAWSVGGSFSNQPQHFGDGTRLSIL.

In its sample, this clone was seen once. The chain joins TRBV21-1 to TRBJ2-7; the DNA was not compared with TRBD1, the D call given in the table. TRBV21-1 is noted as a pseudogene. The CDR3 covers 14 residues. The CDR3: CASSNRAGLYEQYF. In DNA form, the CDR3 reads TGTGCCAGCAGCAATCGGGCAGGGCTCTACGAGCAGTACTTC.

The chain combines TRBV7-9 with TRBJ1-1; D is undetermined. The CDR3 covers 15 residues. Germline loops: CDR1 SEHNR, CDR2 FQNEAQ (reference sequence). Trimming stripped 1 base from V and 7 bases from J, with 16 bases between. CDR3 bases: TGTGCCAGCAGCTTAGGGTCGGGCCAGGTGAGTGAAGCTTTCTTT. As protein: CASSLGSGQVSEAFF. Full variable domain (rest looked up from reference TRBV7-9 and TRBJ1-1): DTGVSQNPRHKITKRGQNVTFRCDPISEHNRLYWYRQTLGQGPEFLTYFQNEAQLEKSRLLSDRFSAERPKGSFSTLEIQRTEQGDSAMYLCASSLGSGQVSEAFFGQGTRLTVV.

The J gene is TRBJ2-1, the V gene TRBV28; 12 nucleotides line up with TRBD2. Germline CDR1 reads MDHEN; CDR2 reads SYDVKM. The CDR3 is 15 residues long. V gave up 8 bases and J gave up 4 bases; unmatched junction bases: 6. Here the CDR3 DNA reads TGTGCCAGCCTTCCTGGGACTAGCGGGTACAATGAGCAGTTCTTC. Its protein is CASLPGTSGYNEQFF.

This rearrangement joins TRBV28 to TRBJ1-2; 10 nucleotides agree with TRBD1. Germline trimming cut 6 bases from V and 4 bases from J; bases unmatched to any gene: 8. This CDR3 is 15 amino acids long. The germline V gene has CDR1 MDHEN and CDR2 SYDVKM. CDR3 sequence: CASRGQGSVSYGYTF. DNA for the CDR3: TGTGCCAGCAGGGGACAGGGGTCGGTTAGCTATGGCTACACCTTC.

The chain combines TRBV19 with TRBJ2-1; possibly TRBD2 for D (5 bases). Germline V gene data show CDR1 as LNHDA and CDR2 as SQIVND (reference sequence). V lost 5 bases and J lost 7, with 12 bases in between. The CDR3 covers 13 residues. CDR3 amino acids: CASSLTTGNEQFF. Here the CDR3 DNA reads TGTGCCAGTAGTCTCACGACGGGAAATGAGCAGTTCTTC.

This chain joins TRBV2 and TRBJ2-7, with D possibly matching TRBD2 (5 bases). Trimming cost V 4 bases and J 6 bases, with 13 bases left between them. The CDR3 spans 13 residues. From germline, CDR1 is SNHLY and CDR2 FYNNEI. The CDR3 loop reads CASSVREGTEQYF. The CDR3 DNA sequence: TGTGCCAGCAGTGTGAGAGAGGGAACCGAGCAGTACTTC.

The chain employs TRBV5-1 and TRBJ1-1; no definite D call. In germline, CDR1 is SGHRS, CDR2 YFSETQ. The CDR3 totals 14 residues. The V end was cut by 2 bases, the J end by 4 bases, with 12 bases between. The CDR3: CASSFDGPGTEAFF. In DNA form, the CDR3 reads TGCGCCAGCAGCTTTGACGGGCCCGGCACTGAAGCTTTCTTT.

V and J are TRBV2 and TRBJ1-2; D gene unclear. The V gene's germline CDR1 is SNHLY and CDR2 FYNNEI. V gave up 4 bases and J gave up 4 bases, with 16 bases separating them. The CDR3 loop spans 15 amino acids. The CDR3 coding sequence is TGTGCCAGCAGTGCGGGTCGAGGCCACATCTATGGCTACACCTTC. Amino acid sequence: CASSAGRGHIYGYTF.

This clone has only a few counts. The chain joins TRBV5-4 to TRBJ2-2; 7 bases line up with TRBD1. Germline V gene data show CDR1 as SGHNT and CDR2 as YYREEE (reference sequence). Trimming removed 4 bases from V and 5 bases from J; junction bases left unmatched: 5. The CDR3 length is 14 residues. Here the CDR3 reads CASSPTGDTGELFF. The CDR3 DNA follows: TGTGCCAGCAGCCCCACAGGGGATACCGGGGAGCTGTTTTTT. Full variable domain (outside the CDR3, taken from reference TRBV5-4 and TRBJ2-2): ETGVTQSPTHLIKTRGQQVTLRCSSQSGHNTVSWYQQALGQGPQFIFQYYREEENGRGNFPPRFSGLQFPNYSSELNVNALELDDSALYLCASSPTGDTGELFFGEGSRLTVL.